A selection of T cell receptor beta chains follows, all from one sample in a study of shared clonotypes between healthy human individuals. The table came from immunoSEQ multiplex PCR; TCRdb's copy has only in-frame clones and leaves some out. This repertoire shows roughly 2.2 million clones, 90% to 95% found once; its top ten account for 0.39%. The sample taken for sequencing was naive CD4+ T cells from PBMCs. The source of these receptors is a man in his late teens or twenties in good health. Some clones in this sample may be carry-over from other donors' samples. Each CDR3 is given with its conserved first and last residue. The D gene is left open where the match is weak. Expanded clones are given a class, and other clones once, few, many or no size at all.

v_call	d_call	clone_size	j_call	cdr3_aa	cdr3_nt
TRBV18	TRBD1	NA	TRBJ1-3	CASSPPATGPTIYF	TGTGCCAGCTCACCCCCTGCGACAGGGCCCACCATATATTTT
TRBV11-2	TRBD1	NA	TRBJ2-1	CASSLGDWAGGAGDEQFF	TGTGCCAGCAGCTTAGGAGATTGGGCAGGGGGCGCCGGCGATGAGCAGTTCTTC
TRBV10-3	TRBD1	once	TRBJ2-7	CAISETGDSYEQYF	TGTGCCATCAGTGAGACAGGGGATTCGTACGAGCAGTACTTC
TRBV29-1	NA	NA	TRBJ1-2	CSVEDLNYGYTF	TGCAGCGTTGAAGATCTTAACTATGGCTACACCTTC
TRBV4-1	TRBD2	once	TRBJ2-3	CASSQEGIGRRPDTQYF	TGCGCCAGCAGCCAAGAGGGGATCGGGAGGCGACCAGATACGCAGTATTTT
TRBV29-1	TRBD2	NA	TRBJ2-1	CSVPSGRTYNEQFF	TGCAGCGTTCCTAGCGGGAGGACCTACAATGAGCAGTTCTTC
TRBV5-1	NA	NA	TRBJ1-2	CASSRAGDYGYTF	TGCGCCAGCAGCCGTGCAGGGGACTATGGCTACACCTTC
TRBV14	NA	NA	TRBJ2-7	CASSQAPYEQYF	TGTGCCAGCAGCCAAGCCCCCTACGAGCAGTACTTC
TRBV7-9	TRBD2	NA	TRBJ2-7	CASSLGRLAGVIPYEQYF	TGTGCCAGCAGCCTAGGAAGACTAGCGGGAGTGATACCCTACGAGCAGTACTTC
TRBV7-2	NA	NA	TRBJ2-7	CASSPGVEQYF	TGTGCCAGCAGCCCGGGGGTCGAGCAGTACTTC
TRBV2	NA	NA	TRBJ1-2	CASSEFTPSNYGYTF	TGTGCCAGCAGTGAGTTCACACCTTCTAACTATGGCTACACCTTC
TRBV7-9	NA	NA	TRBJ1-1	CASSRKGTEAFF	TGTGCCAGCAGCCGAAAGGGGACTGAAGCTTTCTTT
TRBV15	NA	once	TRBJ2-6	CATSREQGPGANVLTF	TGTGCCACCAGCAGAGAGCAGGGGCCAGGGGCCAACGTCCTGACTTTC
TRBV5-1	NA	NA	TRBJ2-7	CASNQGDSGEQYF	TGCGCCAGCAATCAGGGAGATTCGGGTGAGCAGTACTTC
TRBV9	TRBD2	NA	TRBJ2-7	CASISRGLAGGPGEQYF	TGTGCCAGCATCTCAAGAGGGTTAGCGGGAGGGCCAGGCGAGCAGTACTTC
TRBV7-2	TRBD2	NA	TRBJ2-2	CASSIPSSGENTGELFF	TGTGCCAGCAGCATCCCTTCTAGCGGGGAAAACACCGGGGAGCTGTTTTTT
TRBV11-2	NA	NA	TRBJ2-2	CATLSGLDTGELFF	TGTGCCACCCTCAGCGGGCTGGACACCGGGGAGCTGTTTTTT
TRBV6-5	NA	NA	TRBJ2-7	CASSYSTGRDYEQYF	TGTGCCAGCAGTTACTCGACGGGCCGGGACTACGAGCAGTACTTC
TRBV7-8	TRBD2	NA	TRBJ2-2	CASSLVVAPRGANTGELFF	TGTGCCAGCAGCTTAGTCGTCGCCCCACGGGGGGCGAACACCGGGGAGCTGTTTTTT
TRBV28	TRBD1	once	TRBJ2-1	CASSSGGTGNNEQFF	TGTGCCAGCAGTTCCGGCGGGACAGGGAACAATGAGCAGTTCTTC
TRBV5-1	TRBD1	once	TRBJ2-4	CASQDRGNIAKNIQYF	TGCGCCAGCCAAGACAGGGGCAATATAGCCAAAAACATTCAGTACTTC
TRBV7-2	NA	NA	TRBJ2-5	CASSSRGAGMGETQYF	TGTGCCAGCAGCTCGCGTGGGGCAGGGATGGGGGAGACCCAGTACTTC
TRBV28	NA	few	TRBJ1-1	CASSWGGNTEAFF	TGTGCCAGCAGTTGGGGAGGGAACACTGAAGCTTTCTTT
TRBV2	TRBD1	NA	TRBJ1-5	CASKIQGGSNQPQHF	TGTGCCAGCAAAATACAGGGGGGAAGCAATCAGCCCCAGCATTTT
TRBV28	NA	NA	TRBJ2-2	CASSLGRSFFTGELFF	TGTGCCAGCAGTTTGGGCAGGTCTTTTTTCACCGGGGAGCTGTTTTTT
TRBV27	TRBD2	NA	TRBJ2-1	CASSKGLAYEQFF	TGTGCCAGCAGTAAGGGACTAGCCTATGAGCAGTTCTTC
TRBV7-8	NA	NA	TRBJ2-5	CASSFRGPVQETQYF	TGTGCCAGCAGCTTTCGAGGGCCGGTTCAAGAGACCCAGTACTTC
TRBV7-2	NA	NA	TRBJ2-1	CASSLAPLLRNEQFF	TGTGCCAGCAGCTTAGCCCCATTATTGCGAAATGAGCAGTTCTTC
TRBV5-4	NA	once	TRBJ2-2	CASSLFGGKVGELFF	TGTGCCAGCAGCTTGTTCGGGGGAAAGGTCGGGGAGCTGTTTTTT
TRBV4-3	NA	NA	TRBJ2-1	CASSQGRNDEQFF	TGCGCCAGCAGCCAAGGGAGAAACGATGAGCAGTTCTTC
TRBV28	TRBD1	NA	TRBJ2-7	CASSLTGGYDEQYF	TGTGCCAGCAGCCTCACAGGGGGCTATGACGAGCAGTACTTC
TRBV28	TRBD2	NA	TRBJ2-3	CASTPQAGLAGGGTQYF	TGTGCCAGCACCCCTCAGGCGGGGCTAGCGGGAGGGGGCACGCAGTATTTT
TRBV10-3	NA	NA	TRBJ2-5	CAISLDKTQETQYF	TGTGCCATCAGTTTGGACAAGACCCAAGAGACCCAGTACTTC